The 29 T cell receptor beta chains given below trace back to one sample, sequenced in a study of early T cells in non-severe SARS-CoV-2 infection. TCRdb passed the 5' RACE reads through MiXCR, listing each CDR3 protein once. The sample contains 100,000 to 150,000 distinct CDR3 sequences, about 16% of which appear only once. The sequenced material came from whole blood. Source of these receptors: an adult who was a healthcare worker with PCR-confirmed SARS-CoV-2 infection or an uninfected control (not recorded which).

Only a few counts were recorded for this clonotype. The V and J genes are TRBV4-2 and TRBJ2-5, with 11 nucleotides matching TRBD2. Germline V gene lookup returns CDR1 LGHNA and CDR2 YNFKEQ. With 4 bases clipped from V and 3 bases from J, the junction kept 7 bases outside the gene matches. The CDR3 extends over 16 amino acids. The DNA for the CDR3 is TGTGCCAGCAGCCTGAAGCCGGGACTAGCGGAAGAGACCCAGTACTTC. As protein: CASSLKPGLAEETQYF.

This clonotype was seen just once. The V call is TRBV30, the J call TRBJ2-2, with 7 bases lining up with TRBD1. The ends lost 0 bases at V and 0 bases at J; junction bases unmatched: 1. CDR1 and CDR2 (germline): GTSNPN, SVGIG (reference sequence). CDR3 length: 15 amino acids. The CDR3 nucleotides read TGTGCCTGGAGTGTTGACAGGGCGAACACCGGGGAGCTGTTTTTT. This sequence encodes CAWSVDRANTGELFF.

The chain links TRBV20-1 to TRBJ1-5; D uncertain. V was trimmed by 0 bases and J by 6 bases, leaving 12 bases between them. This CDR3 contains 14 residues. Germline CDR1 and CDR2: DFQATT and SNEGSKA (reference sequence). CDR3 sequence: CSARDPGLGQPQHF. Written as DNA, the CDR3 is TGCAGTGCTAGAGATCCGGGGTTAGGTCAGCCCCAGCATTTT.

This chain links TRBV6-6 with TRBJ2-3, with 7 nucleotides matching TRBD2. The ends lost 10 bases at V and 3 bases at J; junction bases unmatched: 10. The length of the CDR3 is 14 residues. The germline V gene has CDR1 MNHNY and CDR2 SVGAGI (reference sequence). As DNA, the CDR3 is TGTGCCACCCTAGACGGGGGGAGGACAGATACGCAGTATTTT. It encodes CATLDGGRTDTQYF.

This clonotype was counted a few times. This chain uses TRBV9 with TRBJ1-3, with a tentative D call TRBD1 (5 bases). The germline V gene has CDR1 SGDLS and CDR2 YYNGEE. The CDR3 is 16 residues long. V was trimmed by 3 bases and J by 2 bases, leaving 15 bases between them. The CDR3 loop reads CASSELGMGAGNTIYF. The CDR3 coding sequence is TGTGCCAGCAGCGAGTTGGGGATGGGGGCTGGAAACACCATATATTTT.

This clonotype showed up just a few times. The genes are TRBV4-1 and TRBJ2-7; no definite D call. V lost 1 base and J 1 base, leaving 14 bases between the germline ends. This CDR3 is 16 amino acids long. Germline V gene sequence: CDR1 MGHRA, CDR2 YSYEKL. CDR3 amino acids: CASSQGPQAGSYEQYF. The DNA for the CDR3 is TGCGCCAGCAGCCAAGGCCCGCAGGCCGGGTCCTACGAGCAGTACTTC.

This chain uses TRBV5-5 with TRBJ1-1; perhaps TRBD1 as D (5 bases). This CDR3 is built from 14 residues. The V gene's germline CDR1 is SGHKS and CDR2 YYEKEE (reference sequence). Trimming cost V 4 bases and J 1 base, with 11 bases left between them. The CDR3 DNA reads TGTGCCAGCAGCCCCCAAACAGGGAACACTGAAGCTTTCTTT. Its protein product is CASSPQTGNTEAFF.

This rearrangement joins TRBV7-2 to TRBJ2-5; TRBD2 aligns across 10 bases. V trimming: 5 bases; J trimming: 5 bases; junction bases outside the gene matches: 5. This CDR3 has 14 residues. Germline V CDR1 and CDR2: SGHTA, FQGNSA. The CDR3 DNA is TGTGCCAGCAGCCCGGGACTAGCGTCCGAGACCCAGTACTTC. This sequence encodes CASSPGLASETQYF. The full variable domain, in which reference TRBV7-2 and TRBJ2-5 provide the parts outside the CDR3, is GAGVSQSPSNKVTEKGKDVELRCDPISGHTALYWYRQSLGQGLEFLIYFQGNSAPDKSGLPSDRFSAERTGGSVSTLTIQRTQQEDSAVYLCASSPGLASETQYFGPGTRLLVL.

V and J are TRBV10-2 and TRBJ2-1; D is ambiguous. This CDR3 is 14 amino acids long. The germline V gene encodes CDR1 WSHSY and CDR2 SAAADI. V lost 2 bases and J 2 bases, leaving 7 bases between the germline ends. CDR3 in DNA: TGCGCCAGCAGTGAGGGGCTCGCCTACAATGAGCAGTTCTTC. As protein: CASSEGLAYNEQFF.

V gene TRBV10-3 combines with J gene TRBJ2-7; D gene ambiguous. V lost 0 bases, J lost 2 bases, and 8 bases lay in between. This CDR3 spans 14 amino acids. CDR1 is ENHRY and CDR2 is SYGVKD in the germline V gene. The CDR3 region is CAISESQMAYEQYF. Here the CDR3 DNA reads TGTGCCATCAGTGAGTCCCAGATGGCCTACGAGCAGTACTTC.

This clonotype was found many times. The genes are TRBV10-3 and TRBJ2-1; D gene uncertain. Germline V gene sequence: CDR1 ENHRY, CDR2 SYGVKD. The CDR3 is made up of 11 amino acids. Trimming removed 6 bases at V and 8 bases at J, with 8 bases between. The CDR3 loop is CAISQADEQFF. CDR3 nucleotides: TGTGCCATCAGCCAGGCCGATGAGCAGTTCTTC.

This clonotype was seen only a few times. The rearrangement uses TRBV7-8 and TRBJ2-2, with D tentatively TRBD1 (6 bases). Germline loops: CDR1 SGHVS, CDR2 FQNEAQ. The CDR3 is 17 residues long. Trimming stripped 0 bases from V and 1 base from J, with 12 bases between. The CDR3 loop is CASSLAWGTWNTGELFF. Here the CDR3 DNA reads TGTGCCAGCAGCTTAGCGTGGGGGACATGGAACACCGGGGAGCTGTTTTTT.

For the CDR3, the DNA is TGTGCCAGCAGCCCGGGGGCTGTAGAGACCCAGTACTTC. Amino acid sequence: CASSPGAVETQYF. The rearrangement joins TRBV7-7 to TRBJ2-5, with D perhaps being TRBD1 or TRBD2 (6 bases each). CDR1 is SSHAT and CDR2 is FNYEAQ in the germline V gene (reference sequence). Trimming took off 5 bases at V and 4 bases at J, with 11 bases between the two ends. CDR3 length: 13 amino acids. Full variable domain (missing parts from reference TRBV7-7 and TRBJ2-5): GAGVSQSPRYKVTKRGQDVTLRCDPISSHATLYWYQQALGQGPEFLTYFNYEAQPDKSGLPSDRFSAERPEGSISTLTIQRTEQRDSAMYRCASSPGAVETQYFGPGTRLLVL.

This clonotype was seen only a few times. This chain joins TRBV12-3 or TRBV12-4 and TRBJ1-6; 10 nucleotides align to TRBD1. The CDR3 length is 16 residues. After removal of 2 bases from V and 7 bases from J, the junction contained 5 bases not matched to a gene. The CDR3 spells CASSLSGTGANSPLHF. CDR3 nucleotide sequence: TGTGCCAGCAGTTTATCTGGGACAGGGGCAAATTCACCCCTCCACTTT.

The chain uses TRBV29-1 and TRBJ2-5, with D perhaps TRBD1 or TRBD2 (5 bases each). Germline lookup yields CDR1 SQVTM and CDR2 ANQGSEA. The V and J ends lost 7 bases and 2 bases respectively, with 11 bases between them. The CDR3 extends over 12 amino acids. CDR3 residues: CSALWGQETQYF. CDR3 nucleotide sequence: TGCAGCGCCCTGTGGGGGCAAGAGACCCAGTACTTC.

The chain carries TRBV7-9 and TRBJ2-5; 8 bases are a match to TRBD2. Germline assignment: CDR1 SEHNR and CDR2 FQNEAQ (reference sequence). V was clipped by 5 bases and J by 6 bases; unmatched bases: 11. This CDR3 is 15 amino acids long. This CDR3 is CASSRGGADRQTQYF. The CDR3 coding sequence is TGTGCCAGCAGCCGGGGGGGCGCGGACAGACAGACCCAGTACTTC.

This clonotype has just a few counts. The CDR3 bases are TGTGCCTGGACCGTGGACGCCGGGGAGCTGTTTTTT. Translating it yields CAWTVDAGELFF. V gene TRBV30 combines with J gene TRBJ2-2; D not resolved. This CDR3 comprises 12 residues. The V and J ends lost 4 bases and 6 bases respectively, with 9 bases between them. CDR1 and CDR2 from the germline V gene are GTSNPN and SVGIG (reference sequence).

This rearrangement joins TRBV20-1 to TRBJ2-1, with D maybe TRBD1 (6 bases). The CDR3 has 14 amino acids. The germline CDR1 and CDR2 sequences are DFQATT and SNEGSKA (reference sequence). Trimming cost V 5 bases and J 0 bases, with 11 bases left between them. CDR3 loop: CSALQGSSYNEQFF. CDR3 DNA sequence: TGCAGTGCTTTACAGGGAAGCTCCTACAATGAGCAGTTCTTC.

This clonotype was seen only a few times. The chain carries TRBV25-1 and TRBJ1-2; D gene unclear. Germline lookup yields CDR1 MGHDK and CDR2 SYGVNS. The ends were cut back, 2 bases at V and 8 bases at J, with 6 bases in the middle. The CDR3 contains 11 residues. The CDR3 sequence: CASSEGGGYTF. The CDR3 DNA is TGTGCCAGCAGTGAAGGAGGAGGCTACACCTTC.

This clonotype was picked up a small number of times. The V call is TRBV5-1, the J call TRBJ2-1; 9 positions match TRBD2. Per germline, CDR1 SGHRS and CDR2 YFSETQ. This CDR3 has 15 residues. Trimming took 0 bases from V and 6 from J; bases not matched to a gene: 4. The CDR3 DNA reads TGCGCCAGCAGCTTGGGGCGGGGGGGCCCCAATGAGCAGTTCTTC. This translates into CASSLGRGGPNEQFF.

This clonotype was detected only a few times. This chain connects TRBV7-9 to TRBJ2-7; no firm D call. CDR3 size: 14 residues. The ends were cut back, 0 bases at V and 5 bases at J, with 11 bases in the middle. Looked up from germline, CDR1 is SEHNR and CDR2 is FQNEAQ (reference sequence). DNA of the CDR3: TGTGCCAGCAGCTTAGCTAGGATAAGTAACGAGCAGTACTTC. Its translation: CASSLARISNEQYF. Variable domain in full (rest from reference TRBV7-9 and TRBJ2-7): DTGVSQNPRHKITKRGQNVTFRCDPISEHNRLYWYRQTLGQGPEFLTYFQNEAQLEKSRLLSDRFSAERPKGSFSTLEIQRTEQGDSAMYLCASSLARISNEQYFGPGTRLTVT.

The CDR3 sequence: CARAGTDGDTQYF. Here the CDR3 DNA reads TGTGCCAGGGCCGGGACAGATGGAGATACGCAGTATTTT. The chain is built from TRBV7-9 and TRBJ2-3; 7 positions agree with TRBD1. The CDR3 spans 13 residues. Per germline, CDR1 SEHNR and CDR2 FQNEAQ (reference sequence). Unmatched junction bases numbered 8, after V lost 9 bases and J lost 5 bases. Full variable domain (outside the CDR3, taken from reference TRBV7-9 and TRBJ2-3): DTGVSQNPRHKITKRGQNVTFRCDPISEHNRLYWYRQTLGQGPEFLTYFQNEAQLEKSRLLSDRFSAERPKGSFSTLEIQRTEQGDSAMYLCARAGTDGDTQYFGPGTRLTVL.

This clonotype occurred a few times. The V and J genes are TRBV12-3 or TRBV12-4 and TRBJ1-2; 7 nucleotides match TRBD1. The junction had 4 bases not matched to a gene; V was cut back by 2 bases and J by 4 bases. The CDR3 contains 14 residues. CDR3 in DNA: TGTGCCAGCAGTTTAAACAGGGGTGGCTATGGCTACACCTTC. Its translation is CASSLNRGGYGYTF.

This sequence joins TRBV4-1 and TRBJ1-1, with TRBD1 as a possible D gene (5 bases). The germline CDR1 and CDR2 sequences are MGHRA and YSYEKL. V lost 7 bases and J 11 bases, leaving 17 bases between the germline ends. This CDR3 region has 12 residues. DNA of the CDR3: TGCGCCAGCACCACATTGGGGGAGCGGGCTTTCTTT. Residues: CASTTLGERAFF.

This clonotype occurred a few times. The rearrangement links TRBV7-9 to TRBJ2-1, with a tentative D call TRBD2 (5 bases). CDR1 and CDR2 from the germline V gene are SEHNR and FQNEAQ (reference sequence). With 5 bases removed from V and 5 bases from J, the gap between germline ends came to 13 bases. The CDR3 consists of 14 residues. CDR3 sequence: CASSVERRDNEQFF. Written as DNA, the CDR3 is TGTGCCAGCAGCGTTGAGAGGCGGGACAATGAGCAGTTCTTC.

This clonotype was observed a few times. The CDR3 bases are TGCGCCAGCAGCCAAGGACTAGCGGGGGGGCCAGAGACCCAGTACTTC. Residues: CASSQGLAGGPETQYF. The chain is built from TRBV4-1 and TRBJ2-5; TRBD2 matches at 14 bases. V lost 1 base and J lost 4; bases outside the gene matches: 2. CDR1 and CDR2 from the germline V gene are MGHRA and YSYEKL. The CDR3 consists of 16 residues.

This clonotype was observed a handful of times. This chain uses TRBV5-1 with TRBJ2-7; maybe TRBD1 (5 bases). The CDR3 sequence is 14 residues long. CDR1 is SGHRS, CDR2 YFSETQ, per germline. Between the trimmed V and J ends, which lost 4 bases and 3 bases, there was a span of 14 bases. This chain's CDR3 is CASSPGAGIYEQYF. CDR3 in DNA: TGCGCCAGCAGCCCTGGGGCAGGGATCTACGAGCAGTACTTC.

This clonotype has a handful of counts. This chain links TRBV5-1 with TRBJ2-7; D possibly corresponds to TRBD1 (6 bases). V was trimmed by 5 bases and J by 0 bases, leaving 9 bases between them. CDR3 length: 13 amino acids. The germline CDR1 and CDR2 sequences are SGHRS and YFSETQ. CDR3 region: CASRRQDSYEQYF. The CDR3 coding sequence is TGCGCCAGCAGACGACAGGACTCCTACGAGCAGTACTTC.

The rearrangement uses TRBV29-1 and TRBJ1-2; D gene ambiguous. With 8 bases removed from V and 4 bases from J, the gap between germline ends came to 11 bases. The germline V gene has CDR1 SQVTM and CDR2 ANQGSEA. The CDR3 runs to 11 residues. CDR3: CSSSGLYGYTF. DNA for the CDR3: TGCAGCTCGAGCGGACTCTATGGCTACACCTTC.